This TCR beta chain was profiled in a study of control samples from healthy donors and cancer patients. The CDR3 consists of 16 residues. The V end lost 8 bases, the J end lost 0 bases, and 14 bases lay between the germline ends. Germline V gives CDR1 MGHRA, CDR2 YSYEKL. The table came from immunoSEQ multiplex PCR; TCRdb's copy has only in-frame clones and leaves some out. The repertoire consists of about 170,000 clones, with approximately 90% occurring once and the leading ten covering about 12%. Sample: blood. This clonotype was sampled from a man aged 30-40 years in good health. The rearrangement uses TRBV4-1 and TRBJ2-6; unclear D gene. The CDR3 DNA is TGCGCCAGCCAGACCCTTTTGAGCTCTGGGGCCAACGTCCTGACTTTC. Translation: CASQTLLSSGANVLTF.